The 10 T cell receptor beta chains below all came from one sample that was sequenced in a study of cytomegalovirus exposure and HLA in healthy donors. Repertoires were generated with immunoSEQ multiplex PCR, while TCRdb's copy carries only in-frame clones and drops some. In the table there are about 110,000 clones, approximately 85% of which are singletons. The sequenced material came from PBMCs. Source of these receptors: a woman in her late teens or twenties in good health and CMV-seronegative.

This clone came up a few times. The chain carries TRBV11-3 and TRBJ2-2; D gene unclear. This CDR3 has 12 amino acids. CDR1 and CDR2 from the germline V gene are SGHNT and YENEEA. V was clipped by 4 bases and J by 3 bases, with 3 bases between them. The CDR3 loop is CASSSDTGELFF. The CDR3 bases are TGTGCCAGCAGCTCCGACACCGGGGAGCTGTTTTTT.

The chain joins TRBV28 to TRBJ1-2; 7 nucleotides match TRBD1. The CDR3 extends over 15 amino acids. Germline trimming cut 5 bases from V and 4 bases from J; bases unmatched to any gene: 10. Germline V gene sequence: CDR1 MDHEN, CDR2 SYDVKM. CDR3 loop: CASSANLDRIYGYTF. The CDR3 DNA is TGTGCCAGCAGTGCTAATCTGGACAGGATCTATGGCTACACCTTC.

This chain connects TRBV7-9 to TRBJ1-5, with TRBD1 identical over 7 bases. The germline V gene has CDR1 SEHNR and CDR2 FQNEAQ (reference sequence). The length of the CDR3 is 15 residues. The V segment lost 5 bases and the J segment 2 bases; nucleotides outside the gene matches: 6. CDR3 sequence reads: CASSNDRVGNQPQHF. The CDR3 DNA is TGTGCCAGCAGCAATGACAGGGTGGGCAATCAGCCCCAGCATTTT.

Notes on this clone: The sample holds other DNA sequences that translate to the same CDR3. The chain links TRBV5-1 to TRBJ2-2; 8 bases align to TRBD1. Per germline, CDR1 SGHRS and CDR2 YFSETQ. Trimming took 4 bases from V and 3 from J; bases not matched to a gene: 11. This CDR3 region has 17 residues. CDR3 region: CASSPFPAGGDTGELFF. Written as DNA, the CDR3 is TGCGCCAGCAGCCCTTTTCCGGCAGGGGGCGACACCGGGGAGCTGTTTTTT.

The chain uses TRBV7-2 and TRBJ2-7; 12 bases fit TRBD2. V lost 6 bases and J lost 3; bases outside the gene matches: 0. Germline CDR1 SGHTA, CDR2 FQGNSA. CDR3 length equals 13 residues. The CDR3 DNA is TGTGCCAGCAGGGGACTAGCGGGCTACGAGCAGTACTTC. This sequence encodes CASRGLAGYEQYF.

The rearrangement links TRBV27 to TRBJ2-7; possible D gene TRBD2, 6 bases. V was cut by 4 bases and J by 7 bases, with 20 bases left in between. This CDR3 is built from 15 residues. Germline V gene data show CDR1 as MNHEY and CDR2 as SMNVEV (reference sequence). DNA of the CDR3: TGTGCCAGCAGTTCCTTAGGGACCCCCGCGGGGGAGCAGTACTTC. Protein: CASSSLGTPAGEQYF.

V gene TRBV7-9 combines with J gene TRBJ2-6; weak D call: TRBD2 (6 bases). The CDR3 length is 19 residues. V was cut by 1 base and J by 2 bases, with 18 bases left in between. From germline, CDR1 is SEHNR and CDR2 FQNEAQ (reference sequence). CDR3 loop: CASSLVGGAPRTGANVLTF. As DNA, the CDR3 is TGTGCCAGCAGCTTAGTGGGAGGTGCCCCAAGGACTGGGGCCAACGTCCTGACTTTC.

The rearrangement joins TRBV5-1 to TRBJ1-1; maybe TRBD1 (5 bases). The CDR3 covers 20 residues. V lost 0 bases, J lost 0 bases, and 24 bases lay in between. Germline values: CDR1 SGHRS, CDR2 YFSETQ. This chain's CDR3 is CASSLVGGGGLPTMNTEAFF. The CDR3 nucleotides read TGCGCCAGCAGCTTGGTCGGGGGAGGCGGATTACCCACGATGAACACTGAAGCTTTCTTT.

The J gene is TRBJ1-6, the V gene TRBV12-5; D is possibly TRBD1 (6 bases). Germline V lookup: CDR1 LGHNT, CDR2 FRNRAP. V lost 6 bases and J lost 3, with 12 bases in between. CDR3 length: 15 amino acids. The CDR3 region has the DNA TGTGCTAGTGGGGCCGGACAGCACTATAATTCACCCCTCCACTTT. Translated, it gives CASGAGQHYNSPLHF.

The chain links TRBV27 to TRBJ1-5; 7 nucleotides align to TRBD1. Unmatched junction bases numbered 9, after V lost 5 bases and J lost 5 bases. Germline CDR1 reads MNHEY; CDR2 reads SMNVEV (reference sequence). The CDR3 runs to 15 residues. CDR3 DNA sequence: TGTGCCAGCAGTCTCTCAGGGGACAGTTATCAGCCCCAGCATTTT. Translating gives CASSLSGDSYQPQHF.